This entry describes one T cell receptor (beta chain). The antigen is not known. These data belong to a study of cytomegalovirus exposure and HLA in healthy donors. Regarding the study as a whole: Later analysis identified several of the most significant clusters that appeared linked to common viral pathogens. Usually a TCR sequence was rare, but some public TCRs were found in many donors. TRBV6-2, TRBV6-3 and other indistinguishable V segments were excluded.

It was with 60 Vbeta and 13 Jbeta primers that the PCR ran. The protocol was immunoSEQ multiplex PCR, while the TCRdb copy is restricted to in-frame clones and leaves out a portion. The sample lists 100,000 to 150,000 clones; 75% to 90% were seen once. This CDR3 contains 12 residues. Germline CDR1 reads MNHNY; CDR2 reads SVGAGI (reference sequence). Between the trimmed V and J ends, which lost 5 bases and 3 bases, there was a span of 7 bases. Source material: PBMCs. The chain carries TRBV6-6 and TRBJ1-2; no definite D call. The receptor comes from a female donor in good health and CMV-seropositive. CDR3 sequence reads: CASSPLYYGYTF. CDR3 in DNA: TGTGCCAGCAGTCCCCTATACTATGGCTACACCTTC.